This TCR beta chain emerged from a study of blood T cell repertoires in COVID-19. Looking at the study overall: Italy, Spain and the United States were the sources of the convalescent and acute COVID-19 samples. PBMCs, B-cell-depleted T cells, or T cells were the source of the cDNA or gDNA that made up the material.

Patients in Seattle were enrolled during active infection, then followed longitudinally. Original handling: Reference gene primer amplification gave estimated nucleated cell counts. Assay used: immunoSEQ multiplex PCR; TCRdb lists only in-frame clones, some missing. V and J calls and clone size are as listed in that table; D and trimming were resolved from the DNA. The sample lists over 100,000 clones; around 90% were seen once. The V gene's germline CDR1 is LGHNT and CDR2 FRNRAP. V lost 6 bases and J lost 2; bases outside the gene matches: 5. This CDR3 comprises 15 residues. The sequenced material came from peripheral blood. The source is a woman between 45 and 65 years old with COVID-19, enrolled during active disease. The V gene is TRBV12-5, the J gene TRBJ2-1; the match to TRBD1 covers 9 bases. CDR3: CASGLTGGAYNEQFF. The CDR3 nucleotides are TGTGCTAGTGGACTGACAGGGGGGGCCTACAATGAGCAGTTCTTC.